These 13 T cell receptor beta chains came from one sample sequenced in a study of radiotherapy plus CTLA-4 blockade in lung cancer. Sequencing used immunoSEQ multiplex PCR; TCRdb keeps in-frame clones, though not all of them. The table records about 93,000 clones, 88% of them present only once. This sample comprised peripheral blood, obtained from a patient treated with radiotherapy plus ipilimumab. The receptors shown here come from a human donor with non-small cell lung cancer that progressed on radiotherapy plus ipilimumab.

The chain employs TRBV27 and TRBJ1-5, with D perhaps matching TRBD1 (5 bases). The CDR3 consists of 13 residues. Germline CDR1 and CDR2: MNHEY and SMNVEV (reference sequence). Deletions cut 6 bases from V and 2 bases from J, with 8 bases between. The CDR3 region is CASRGVGNQPQHF. In nucleotides, the CDR3 is TGTGCCAGCAGGGGGGTAGGCAATCAGCCCCAGCATTTT.

The rearrangement joins TRBV6-5 to TRBJ2-7; perhaps TRBD2 as D (7 bases). Germline lookup yields CDR1 MNHEY and CDR2 SVGAGI. Trimming removed 0 bases from V and 5 bases from J, with 14 bases in between. The CDR3 covers 15 residues. The CDR3 is CASSYSPRGANEQYF. The CDR3 nucleotides read TGTGCCAGCAGTTACTCGCCCCGGGGGGCGAACGAGCAGTACTTC.

The chain combines TRBV7-8 with TRBJ2-7; tentative D call: TRBD2 (6 bases). Germline-derived CDR1 and CDR2 are SGHVS and FQNEAQ. This CDR3 is built from 14 residues. Trimming shortened V by 0 bases and J by 3 bases, and 9 bases separated the two germline ends. In DNA form, the CDR3 reads TGTGCCAGCAGCTTAGCGGGAGGAGGCTACGAGCAGTACTTC. Its translation is CASSLAGGGYEQYF. The whole variable domain, remainder taken from reference TRBV7-8 and TRBJ2-7, is GAGVSQSPRYKVAKRGQDVALRCDPISGHVSLFWYQQALGQGPEFLTYFQNEAQLDKSGLPSDRFFAERPEGSVSTLKIQRTQQEDSAVYLCASSLAGGGYEQYFGPGTRLTVT.

The CDR3 spells CASSVGLSLNEKLFF. The CDR3 coding sequence is TGTGCCAGCAGCGTAGGTTTATCCCTTAATGAAAAACTGTTTTTT. The rearrangement links TRBV9 to TRBJ1-4, with D unresolved. This CDR3 region has 15 residues. V was pared by 0 bases and J by 4 bases, with 10 bases between. Germline lookup yields CDR1 SGDLS and CDR2 YYNGEE. The full variable domain, completed using reference TRBV9 and TRBJ1-4, is DSGVTQTPKHLITATGQRVTLRCSPRSGDLSVYWYQQSLDQGLQFLIQYYNGEERAKGNILERFSAQQFPDLHSELNLSSLELGDSALYFCASSVGLSLNEKLFFGSGTQLSVL.

The genes are TRBV7-3 and TRBJ1-1; D might be TRBD1 (6 bases). The CDR3 length is 13 residues. Germline CDR1 is SGHTA and CDR2 is FQGTGA. The V end lost 5 bases, the J end lost 8 bases, and 15 bases lay between the germline ends. The chain's CDR3 is CASSHRADREAFF. In nucleotides, the CDR3 is TGTGCCAGCAGCCACAGGGCCGACAGGGAAGCTTTCTTT.

V is TRBV5-1 and J is TRBJ2-7; 11 bases align to TRBD2. The CDR3 extends over 16 amino acids. Losses at the gene ends were 4 bases for V and 2 bases for J; bases not matched to a gene: 8. The germline CDR1 and CDR2 sequences are SGHRS and YFSETQ. In nucleotides, the CDR3 is TGCGCCAGCAGCGAGGCGCCTAGCGGGAGGACCTACGAGCAGTACTTC. It translates to CASSEAPSGRTYEQYF.

This clone was detected once. The CDR3 region has the DNA TGTGCCAGCAGCTTGGTCGCTGGGACTAATGAAAAACTGTTTTTT. Translation: CASSLVAGTNEKLFF. The chain couples TRBV5-5 to TRBJ1-4; D remains ambiguous. Germline CDR1 SGHKS, CDR2 YYEKEE (reference sequence). Trimming stripped 0 bases from V and 2 bases from J, with 8 bases between. The CDR3 length is 15 residues.

The V gene is TRBV6-5, the J gene TRBJ1-1; 10 bases map to TRBD1. CDR1 and CDR2 from the germline V gene are MNHEY and SVGAGI. The CDR3 is 12 residues long. With V trimmed by 6 bases and J by 11 bases, 6 bases remained unmatched. The DNA of the CDR3 is TGTGCCAGCAGCTACGGACAGGGGGAGGCTTTCTTT. It encodes CASSYGQGEAFF.

The chain links TRBV6-1 to TRBJ2-7; D may be TRBD1 or TRBD2 (5 bases each). Germline V gene data show CDR1 as MNHNS and CDR2 as SASEGT. The CDR3 spans 15 residues. Trimming took 6 bases from V and 0 from J, leaving 15 bases between them. CDR3 in DNA: TGTGCCAGCAGCCAGGGACGGACGAGCTCCTACGAGCAGTACTTC. It codes for CASSQGRTSSYEQYF.

The rearrangement links TRBV5-5 to TRBJ2-1; perhaps TRBD2 as D (5 bases). V was shortened by 4 bases and J by 11 bases, with 13 bases between the two germline ends. Germline-derived CDR1 and CDR2 are SGHKS and YYEKEE (reference sequence). This CDR3 region has 12 residues. CDR3 nucleotide sequence: TGTGCCAGCAGCAAAATGGGAGAGAAGCAGTTCTTC. Translating gives CASSKMGEKQFF.

The V gene is TRBV28, the J gene TRBJ2-7; possibly TRBD2 for D (5 bases). Between the trimmed V and J ends, which lost 5 bases and 7 bases, there was a span of 21 bases. The CDR3 has 15 residues. Germline loops: CDR1 MDHEN, CDR2 SYDVKM. CDR3 DNA sequence: TGTGCCAGCAGTCCCCCAGAGCGGAGAAGTTTAGAGCAGTACTTC. It encodes CASSPPERRSLEQYF. Looking up the rest from reference TRBV28 and TRBJ2-7 gives the full variable domain: DVKVTQSSRYLVKRTGEKVFLECVQDMDHENMFWYRQDPGLGLRLIYFSYDVKMKEKGDIPEGYSVSREKKERFSLILESASTNQTSMYLCASSPPERRSLEQYFGPGTRLTVT.

V gene TRBV7-3 combines with J gene TRBJ2-1; tentatively, D is TRBD1 (5 bases). The CDR3 spans 15 residues. The germline V gene has CDR1 SGHTA and CDR2 FQGTGA. Deletions cut 2 bases from V and 4 bases from J, with 12 bases between. The CDR3 spells CASSLGSGLYNEQFF. The DNA for the CDR3 is TGTGCCAGCAGCTTAGGATCAGGGCTTTACAATGAGCAGTTCTTC.

The V gene is TRBV29-1, the J gene TRBJ1-5, with D tentatively TRBD1 (5 bases). V lost 6 bases and J 2 bases, leaving 11 bases between the germline ends. This CDR3 contains 13 residues. Germline V gives CDR1 SQVTM, CDR2 ANQGSEA. DNA of the CDR3: TGCAGCGTGGGAACAGGTGGCAATCAGCCCCAGCATTTT. It translates to CSVGTGGNQPQHF.